Given below is one T cell receptor (beta chain) in context. Antigen specificity is unknown. The data are from a study of CD8 T cells in Susac syndrome. Sequencing of TCR beta was undertaken in CD8+ and CD4+ T cells derived from blood. The CD8+ and CD4+ T cells were negatively isolated, with the TEMRA cells enriched by FACS. CDR3 size: 14 residues. Germline CDR1 reads DFQATT; CDR2 reads SNEGSKA (reference sequence). Trimming removed 5 bases from V and 6 bases from J; junction bases left unmatched: 12. Random hexamers were used to reverse transcribe an amount of about 0.45 to 1 ug RNA. Amplification of TCR beta CDR3 used immunoSEQ multiplex PCR across 54 Vbeta and 13 Jbeta. MiXCR was run by TCRdb on the immunoSEQ multiplex PCR reads, yielding one entry per CDR3 protein. Of some 190,000 distinct CDR3 sequences listed, about 95% are singletons. Broader study findings: The authors acknowledged that their TCR sequencing and HLA analysis involved a relatively small number of individuals.

The rearrangement joins TRBV20-1 to TRBJ1-2; 7 nucleotides match TRBD1. The receptor's source is a human donor in good health. Sequenced material: CD4+ T cells from PBMCs. CDR3 nucleotides: TGCAGTGCTGACACAGGGGCCAGTTCACATGGCTACACCTTC. It specifies CSADTGASSHGYTF.